Each of the 19 T cell receptor beta chains below was sequenced from the same sample in a study of blood T cell repertoires in COVID-19. Some clones are missing from TCRdb's copy, which holds only in-frame ones; the method was immunoSEQ multiplex PCR. The sample consists of fewer than 200,000 clones, 80% to 95% of them appearing once. Sequences were obtained from peripheral blood. These receptors originate from a man in his forties or fifties with acute or convalescent COVID-19.

V and J are TRBV7-6 and TRBJ2-3; D gene ambiguous. Trimming left V 0 bases short and J 4 bases short, with 8 bases between. Germline lookup yields CDR1 SGHVS and CDR2 FNYEAQ. This CDR3 contains 14 residues. CDR3 in DNA: TGTGCCAGCAGCTTAGCGTACCGGGCAGATACGCAGTATTTT. Its translation: CASSLAYRADTQYF.

The V call is TRBV30, the J call TRBJ2-7; D gene uncertain. V lost 3 bases and J 2 bases, leaving 5 bases between the germline ends. Germline V lookup: CDR1 GTSNPN, CDR2 SVGIG (reference sequence). The CDR3 has 11 amino acids. CDR3 sequence (DNA): TGTGCCTGGAGAAGAGCCTACGAGCAGTACTTC. This gives the protein CAWRRAYEQYF.

This sequence joins TRBV19 and TRBJ1-5; 7 bases map to TRBD1. The CDR3 contains 15 residues. J gave up 0 bases and V 7 bases, and 6 bases lay outside the gene matches. CDR1 is LNHDA and CDR2 is SQIVND in the germline V gene (reference sequence). The CDR3 is CASTTGTDSNQPQHF. The CDR3 DNA is TGTGCCAGTACCACGGGGACAGATAGCAATCAGCCCCAGCATTTT.

The rearrangement uses TRBV9 and TRBJ2-1; D gene uncertain. CDR3 size: 15 residues. V dropped 0 bases and J dropped 2 bases, with 9 bases sitting between them. The germline CDR1 and CDR2 sequences are SGDLS and YYNGEE. The CDR3 loop is CASSVVGRAYNEQFF. As DNA, the CDR3 is TGTGCCAGCAGCGTAGTGGGTCGGGCCTACAATGAGCAGTTCTTC.

The CDR3 spells CASRSQGAPTDTQYF. The DNA of the CDR3 is TGCGCCAGCAGGTCACAGGGGGCCCCCACAGATACGCAGTATTTT. This rearrangement joins TRBV5-1 to TRBJ2-3, with 9 positions matching TRBD1. This CDR3 is 15 amino acids long. CDR1 is SGHRS, CDR2 YFSETQ, per germline. Trimming removed 5 bases from V and 2 bases from J; junction bases left unmatched: 6.

This clone is a singleton in its sample. The rearrangement uses TRBV3-1 (or the pseudogene TRBV3-2) and TRBJ1-1; tentative D call: TRBD1 (5 bases). The CDR3 spans 15 residues. With 2 bases removed from V and 1 base from J, the gap between germline ends came to 11 bases. Looked up from germline, CDR1 is LGHDT and CDR2 is YNNKEL (reference sequence). In DNA form, the CDR3 reads TGTGCCAGCAGCCAAAGATTTCAGGGGAACACTGAAGCTTTCTTT. It codes for CASSQRFQGNTEAFF.

The rearrangement joins TRBV24-1 to TRBJ1-2; 10 bases map to TRBD1. With 3 bases clipped from V and 9 bases from J, the junction kept 6 bases outside the gene matches. This CDR3 is built from 14 residues. CDR1 is KGHDR, CDR2 SFDVKD, per germline. CDR3 in DNA: TGTGCCACCAGTGATCCGACAGGGGGCGCGAGCTACACCTTC. It yields the protein CATSDPTGGASYTF.

The chain uses TRBV4-3 and TRBJ2-6; TRBD1 might be the D (6 bases). Trimming took off 3 bases at V and 0 bases at J, with 18 bases between the two ends. The CDR3 covers 19 residues. CDR1 and CDR2 from the germline V gene are LGHNA and YSLEER. Here the CDR3 reads CASSQGIGGYLSGANVLTF. In nucleotides, the CDR3 is TGCGCCAGCAGCCAGGGGATAGGGGGTTACCTCTCTGGGGCCAACGTCCTGACTTTC.

The chain links TRBV19 to TRBJ2-3; TRBD1 is a possible D gene (5 bases). Germline V lookup: CDR1 LNHDA, CDR2 SQIVND (reference sequence). The V end was cut by 8 bases, the J end by 2 bases, with 14 bases between. The CDR3 is made up of 14 amino acids. The CDR3 DNA sequence: TGTGCCAGTGGGCAGGGCCGCGTCACAGATACGCAGTATTTT. It specifies CASGQGRVTDTQYF.

This clone was seen just once. The chain uses TRBV10-3 and TRBJ2-7; maybe TRBD2 (6 bases). V was shortened by 3 bases and J by 6 bases, with 12 bases between the two germline ends. The CDR3 contains 13 residues. The V gene's germline CDR1 is ENHRY and CDR2 SYGVKD. The CDR3 spells CAISEAGSSEQYV. The CDR3 bases are TGTGCCATCAGTGAAGCGGGTTCTTCCGAGCAGTACGTC.

This clone appeared once. This rearrangement joins TRBV7-9 to TRBJ2-7, with 11 bases lining up with TRBD2. CDR1 is SEHNR, CDR2 FQNEAQ, per germline (reference sequence). Trimming removed 5 bases from V and 5 bases from J; junction bases left unmatched: 8. The CDR3 runs to 15 residues. The CDR3, as DNA: TGTGCCAGCAGCCCCGGGACTAGCGGTTTCGACGAGCAGTACTTC. This codes for CASSPGTSGFDEQYF.

The V and J genes are TRBV25-1 and TRBJ2-7, with TRBD1 identical over 10 bases. Germline assignment: CDR1 MGHDK and CDR2 SYGVNS. J gave up 2 bases and V 6 bases, and 4 bases lay outside the gene matches. This CDR3 has 14 amino acids. The CDR3 DNA reads TGTGCCAGCAGGGGGACAGGGGAGACCTACGAGCAGTACTTC. It yields the protein CASRGTGETYEQYF.

This clone was detected once. The chain joins TRBV7-9 to TRBJ1-2; 7 nucleotides align to TRBD1. The germline gives CDR1 SEHNR, CDR2 FQNEAQ (reference sequence). After removal of 5 bases from V and 3 bases from J, the junction contained 3 bases not matched to a gene. The CDR3 is 13 amino acids. The CDR3 sequence is CASSLDRYYGYTF. CDR3 bases: TGTGCCAGCAGCCTGGACAGGTACTATGGCTACACCTTC.

The rearrangement links TRBV4-1 to TRBJ1-4; possibly TRBD1 for D (5 bases). This CDR3 has 15 residues. From germline, CDR1 is MGHRA and CDR2 YSYEKL. V lost 1 base and J lost 3, with 9 bases in between. In nucleotides, the CDR3 is TGCGCCAGCAGCCAAGTGCGGGGGGCTAATGAAAAACTGTTTTTT. Amino acid sequence: CASSQVRGANEKLFF.

This clone was found a few times. The rearrangement uses TRBV2 and TRBJ1-5; TRBD1 matches at 12 bases. CDR3 length: 18 residues. CDR1 is SNHLY and CDR2 is FYNNEI in the germline V gene. Trimming took 8 bases from V and 0 from J; bases not matched to a gene: 11. The CDR3 sequence: CASGFLGQGAFSNQPQHF. CDR3 DNA sequence: TGTGCCAGCGGCTTCTTGGGACAGGGGGCCTTTAGCAATCAGCCCCAGCATTTT.

The chain joins TRBV7-3 to TRBJ2-1; 9 nucleotides match TRBD2. CDR3 length: 14 amino acids. Trimming removed 5 bases from V and 6 bases from J; junction bases left unmatched: 5. CDR1 and CDR2 (germline): SGHTA, FQGTGA. The CDR3 loop reads CASSPGLATNEQFF. DNA for the CDR3: TGTGCCAGCAGCCCCGGACTAGCGACCAATGAGCAGTTCTTC.

CDR3 residues: CSASGQGANYGYTF. In DNA form, the CDR3 reads TGCAGTGCTAGTGGGCAGGGGGCAAACTATGGCTACACCTTC. V and J are TRBV20-1 and TRBJ1-2; 8 nucleotides align to TRBD1. V gave up 3 bases and J gave up 2 bases; unmatched junction bases: 5. CDR1 DFQATT and CDR2 SNEGSKA come from the germline V gene (reference sequence). The CDR3 runs to 14 residues.

The chain links TRBV30 to TRBJ2-3; the match to TRBD1 covers 11 bases. The CDR3 length is 16 residues. The V gene end was trimmed by 1 base and the J gene end by 2 bases; junction bases not matched to a gene: 5. The germline V gene has CDR1 GTSNPN and CDR2 SVGIG (reference sequence). The CDR3 bases are TGTGCCTGGAGTGCCCGGGACAGGGGGTTCACAGATACGCAGTATTTT. The encoded protein is CAWSARDRGFTDTQYF.

The table lists this clone with a count of one. V gene TRBV11-2 combines with J gene TRBJ2-6; 7 bases match TRBD1. Germline lookup yields CDR1 SGHAT and CDR2 FQNNGV. This CDR3 has 16 residues. With 4 bases clipped from V and 2 bases from J, the junction kept 5 bases outside the gene matches. CDR3 nucleotides: TGTGCCAGCAGCTACCACAGGGGTGCTGGGGCCAACGTCCTGACTTTC. It is translated as CASSYHRGAGANVLTF.